This T cell receptor (beta chain) was identified in a study of T cell clones after liver transplantation. Study summary: As an antigen-independent comparator, third-party-reactive TCRbeta sequences came from pre-transplant mixed lymphocyte reactions. Without induction therapy, subjects received standard immunosuppression until 12-24 months post-transplant. Study-level results: Donor-reactive sequences fell more than third party-reactive ones, suggesting partial deletion. Migration into the graft, not deletion, may explain lost graft donor-reactive T cells.

Per the germline V gene, CDR1 is SNHLY and CDR2 is FYNNEI. The CDR3 extends over 13 amino acids. Trimming cost V 1 base and J 2 bases, with 5 bases left between them. The table came from immunoSEQ multiplex PCR; TCRdb's copy has only in-frame clones and leaves some out. The sample has just over 80,000 clones; roughly 80% are singletons. On this clone itself: The antigen is not known.

The chain carries TRBV2 and TRBJ2-5; D not resolved. Specimen: CD4+ T cells from blood, collected 46 months after liver transplant. The TCR comes from a human patient who received a liver transplant. Part of the T cells may come from the graft donor. CDR3 sequence: CASSEGGQETQYF. CDR3 nucleotide sequence: TGTGCCAGCAGTGAAGGGGGACAAGAGACCCAGTACTTC.